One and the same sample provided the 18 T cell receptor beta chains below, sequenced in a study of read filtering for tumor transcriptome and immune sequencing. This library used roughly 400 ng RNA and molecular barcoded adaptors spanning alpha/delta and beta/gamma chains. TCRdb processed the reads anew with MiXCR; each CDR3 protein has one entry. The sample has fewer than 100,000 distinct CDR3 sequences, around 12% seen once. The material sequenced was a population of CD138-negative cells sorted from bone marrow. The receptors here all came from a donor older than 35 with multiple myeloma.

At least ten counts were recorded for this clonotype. The CDR3 region is CASSTYNEQFF. The DNA of the CDR3 is TGTGCCAGCAGTACGTACAATGAGCAGTTCTTC. The rearrangement links TRBV2 to TRBJ2-1; D is unclear. Germline V CDR1 and CDR2: SNHLY, FYNNEI. The CDR3 is made up of 11 amino acids. With 5 bases removed from V and 4 bases from J, the gap between germline ends came to 3 bases.

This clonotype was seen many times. The CDR3 sequence: CSAAQGITEAFF. In DNA, the CDR3 is TGCAGCGCCGCGCAGGGGATCACTGAAGCTTTCTTT. The V call is TRBV29-1, the J call TRBJ1-1; D may be TRBD1 (6 bases). The V end lost 7 bases, the J end lost 4 bases, and 13 bases lay between the germline ends. CDR3 size: 12 residues. CDR1 is SQVTM, CDR2 ANQGSEA, per germline.

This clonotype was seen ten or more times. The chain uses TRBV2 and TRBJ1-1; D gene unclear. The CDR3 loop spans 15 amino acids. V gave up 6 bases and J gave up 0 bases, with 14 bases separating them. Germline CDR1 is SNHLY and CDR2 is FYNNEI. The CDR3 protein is CASSEMGRMNTEAFF. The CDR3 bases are TGTGCCAGCAGCGAAATGGGCAGGATGAACACTGAAGCTTTCTTT. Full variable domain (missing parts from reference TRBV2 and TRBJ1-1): EPEVTQTPSHQVTQMGQEVILRCVPISNHLYFYWYRQILGQKVEFLVSFYNNEISEKSEIFDDQFSVERPDGSNFTLKIRSTKLEDSAMYFCASSEMGRMNTEAFFGQGTRLTVV.

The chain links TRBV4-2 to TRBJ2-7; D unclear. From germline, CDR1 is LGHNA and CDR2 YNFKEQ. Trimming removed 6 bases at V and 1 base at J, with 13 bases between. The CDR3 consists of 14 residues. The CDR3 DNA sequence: TGTGCCAGCAGTGCCTCGGCAGGTTCCTACGAGCAGTACTTC. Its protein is CASSASAGSYEQYF.

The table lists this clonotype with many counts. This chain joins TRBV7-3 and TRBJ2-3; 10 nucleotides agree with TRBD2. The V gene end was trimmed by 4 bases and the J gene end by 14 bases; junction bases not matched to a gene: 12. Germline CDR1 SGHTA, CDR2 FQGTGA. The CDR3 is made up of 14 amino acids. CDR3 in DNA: TGTGCCAGCAGCTCCTCAGCGGGGGGGCTTGATGTGTATTTT. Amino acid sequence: CASSSSAGGLDVYF.

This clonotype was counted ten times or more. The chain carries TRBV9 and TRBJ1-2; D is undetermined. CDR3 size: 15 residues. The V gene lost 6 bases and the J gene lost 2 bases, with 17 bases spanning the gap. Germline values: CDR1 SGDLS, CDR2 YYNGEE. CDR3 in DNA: TGTGCCAGCAAAGATTCTGCAGGCCGAAACTATGGCTACACCTTC. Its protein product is CASKDSAGRNYGYTF.

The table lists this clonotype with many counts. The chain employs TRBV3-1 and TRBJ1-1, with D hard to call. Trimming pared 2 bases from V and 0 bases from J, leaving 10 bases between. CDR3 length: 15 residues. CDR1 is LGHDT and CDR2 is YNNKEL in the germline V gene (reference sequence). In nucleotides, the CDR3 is TGTGCCAGCAGCCAAACCTTCGGAGTGAACACTGAAGCTTTCTTT. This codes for CASSQTFGVNTEAFF.

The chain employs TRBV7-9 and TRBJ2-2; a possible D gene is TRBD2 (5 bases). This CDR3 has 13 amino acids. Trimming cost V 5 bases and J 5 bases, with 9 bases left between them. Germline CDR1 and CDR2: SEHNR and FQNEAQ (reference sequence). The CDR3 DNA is TGTGCCAGCAGCGAGAGGGAGACCGGGGAGCTGTTTTTT. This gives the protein CASSERETGELFF.

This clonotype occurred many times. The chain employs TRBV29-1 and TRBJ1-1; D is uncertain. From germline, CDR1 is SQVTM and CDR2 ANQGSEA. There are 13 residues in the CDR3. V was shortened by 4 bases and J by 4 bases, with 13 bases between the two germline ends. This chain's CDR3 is CSVVGRRGTEAFF. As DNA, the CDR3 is TGCAGCGTTGTTGGCAGACGCGGCACTGAAGCTTTCTTT.

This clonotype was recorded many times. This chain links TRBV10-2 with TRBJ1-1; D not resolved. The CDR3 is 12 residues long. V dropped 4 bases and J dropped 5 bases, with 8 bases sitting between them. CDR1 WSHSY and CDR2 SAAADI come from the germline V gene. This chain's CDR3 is CASSGVRTEAFF. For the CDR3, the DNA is TGCGCCAGCAGTGGGGTCCGGACTGAAGCTTTCTTT.

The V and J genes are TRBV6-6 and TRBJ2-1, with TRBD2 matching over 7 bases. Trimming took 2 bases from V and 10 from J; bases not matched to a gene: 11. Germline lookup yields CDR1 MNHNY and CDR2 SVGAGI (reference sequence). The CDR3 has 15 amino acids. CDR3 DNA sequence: TGTGCCAGCAGTTACGGGGCGGGAGCACCGGACGAGCAGTTCTTC. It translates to CASSYGAGAPDEQFF.

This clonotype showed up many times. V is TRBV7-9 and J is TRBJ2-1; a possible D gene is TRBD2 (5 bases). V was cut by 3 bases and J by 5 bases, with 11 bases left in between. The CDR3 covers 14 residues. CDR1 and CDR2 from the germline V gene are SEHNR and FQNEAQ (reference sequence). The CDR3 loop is CASSFVSAHNEQFF. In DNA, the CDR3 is TGTGCCAGCAGCTTCGTTAGCGCCCACAATGAGCAGTTCTTC.

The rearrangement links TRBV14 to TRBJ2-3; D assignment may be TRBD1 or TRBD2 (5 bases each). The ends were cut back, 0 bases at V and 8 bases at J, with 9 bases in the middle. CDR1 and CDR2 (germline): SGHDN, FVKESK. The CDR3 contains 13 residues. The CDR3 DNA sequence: TGTGCCAGCAGCCAAGATCCGAGGGGTACGCAGTATTTT. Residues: CASSQDPRGTQYF.

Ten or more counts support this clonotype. In DNA, the CDR3 is TGTGCCAGCAGCTTAGTATCGGGAGCTTACAATGAGCAGTTCTTC. Its protein is CASSLVSGAYNEQFF. The rearrangement joins TRBV11-2 to TRBJ2-1, with D possibly TRBD2 on 6 matching bases. This CDR3 spans 15 amino acids. V gave up 1 base and J gave up 4 bases, with 11 bases separating them. The germline gives CDR1 SGHAT, CDR2 FQNNGV.

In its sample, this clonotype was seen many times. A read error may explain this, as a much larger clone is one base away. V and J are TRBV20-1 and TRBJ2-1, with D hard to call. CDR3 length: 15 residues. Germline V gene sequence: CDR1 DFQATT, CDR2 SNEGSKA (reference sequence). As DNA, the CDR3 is TGCAGTGCTAGTAGTAGGCGGAGCTCCTACAATGGGCAGTTCTTC. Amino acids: CSASSRRSSYNGQFF.

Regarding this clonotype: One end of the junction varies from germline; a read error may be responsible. The CDR3 loop is CASSLPSGQGRNGQFF. The CDR3 nucleotides are TGCGCCAGCAGCCTACCGTCGGGACAGGGAAGGAATGGGCAGTTCTTC. This chain links TRBV7-9 with TRBJ2-1; 9 bases match TRBD1. The CDR3 is made up of 16 amino acids. The germline CDR1 and CDR2 sequences are SEHNR and FQNEAQ (reference sequence).

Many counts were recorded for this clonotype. This chain's CDR3 is CATSEPGPTSIYNEQFF. The CDR3 region has the DNA TGTGCCACCAGTGAACCTGGACCAACTTCGATCTACAATGAGCAGTTCTTC. The V and J genes are TRBV24-1 and TRBJ2-1; D remains ambiguous. V was clipped by 4 bases and J by 3 bases, with 18 bases between them. Germline CDR1 reads KGHDR; CDR2 reads SFDVKD. The CDR3 spans 17 residues.

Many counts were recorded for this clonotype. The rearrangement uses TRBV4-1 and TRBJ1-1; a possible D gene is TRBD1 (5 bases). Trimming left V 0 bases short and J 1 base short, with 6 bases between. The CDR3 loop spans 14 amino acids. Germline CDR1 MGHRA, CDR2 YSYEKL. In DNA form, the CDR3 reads TGCGCCAGCAGCCAAGAGACAGAGAACACTGAAGCTTTCTTT. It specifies CASSQETENTEAFF.